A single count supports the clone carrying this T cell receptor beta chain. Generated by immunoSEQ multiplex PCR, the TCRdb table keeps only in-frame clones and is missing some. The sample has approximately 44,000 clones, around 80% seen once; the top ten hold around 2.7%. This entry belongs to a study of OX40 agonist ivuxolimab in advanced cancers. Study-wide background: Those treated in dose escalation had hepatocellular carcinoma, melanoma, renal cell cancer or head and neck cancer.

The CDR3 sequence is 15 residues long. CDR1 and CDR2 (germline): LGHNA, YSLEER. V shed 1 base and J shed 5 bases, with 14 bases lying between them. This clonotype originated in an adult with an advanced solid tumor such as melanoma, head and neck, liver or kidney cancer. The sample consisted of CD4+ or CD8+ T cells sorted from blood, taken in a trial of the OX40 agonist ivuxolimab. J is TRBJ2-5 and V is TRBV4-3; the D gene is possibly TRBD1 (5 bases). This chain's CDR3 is CASSQGGSPGETQYF. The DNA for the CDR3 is TGCGCCAGCAGCCAAGGAGGTAGCCCAGGGGAGACCCAGTACTTC.